Shown below are 7 T cell receptor beta chains from a single sample sequenced in a study of CXCR3-negative and CXCR3-positive naive CD8 T cells. Each TRB cDNA library was prepared by 5' RACE (with UMI labels). TCRdb derives one entry per CDR3 protein from the 5' RACE reads, leaving out DNA. The table lists tens of thousands of distinct CDR3 sequences. Study-level findings and limits: Greater hydrophobicity was found in TRB CDR3s of CXCR3-positive naive cells than of CXCR3-negative naive cells.

Their antigen targets remain unknown. Input material: naive CXCR3+ CD8+ T cells from blood. Subset defined: CD45RO-CCR7+CD27+CD95- naive CD8+ T cells expressing CXCR3 (TNR3+). These receptor sequences come from a human donor in good health. Some clones in this sample may be carry-over from other donors' samples.

The chain uses TRBV7-6 and TRBJ1-2. Germline V gives CDR1 SGHVS, CDR2 FNYEAQ. The CDR3 totals 14 residues. The CDR3 protein is CASSLNPSSGGYTF. Supplemented by reference TRBV7-6 and TRBJ1-2, the full variable domain reads GAGVSQSPRYKVTKRGQDVALRCDPISGHVSLYWYRQALGQGPEFLTYFNYEAQQDKSGLPNDRFSAERPEGSISTLTIQRTEQRDSAMYRCASSLNPSSGGYTFGSGTRLTVV.

This chain uses TRBV6-5 with TRBJ1-1; TCRdb's D call, TRBD1, is unchecked because there is no DNA. Germline V CDR1 and CDR2: MNHEY, SVGAGI. This CDR3 is 14 amino acids long. The CDR3 region is CASSRFPRGTEAFF.

The rearrangement joins TRBV28 to TRBJ1-6; absent DNA, TCRdb's TRBD1 call cannot be checked. The CDR3 sequence is 13 residues long. Germline CDR1 and CDR2: MDHEN and SYDVKM. The CDR3 loop is CASSDRPNSPLHF. Together with reference TRBV28 and TRBJ1-6, the CDR3 gives the full variable domain: DVKVTQSSRYLVKRTGEKVFLECVQDMDHENMFWYRQDPGLGLRLIYFSYDVKMKEKGDIPEGYSVSREKKERFSLILESASTNQTSMYLCASSDRPNSPLHFGNGTRLTVT.

The chain links TRBV7-8 to TRBJ2-6; without DNA, the TCRdb call of TRBD1 cannot be checked. From germline, CDR1 is SGHVS and CDR2 FQNEAQ. The CDR3 runs 18 residues. The CDR3 sequence is CASSILRDRGSGANVLTF.

The J gene is TRBJ2-3, the V gene TRBV7-3; lacking DNA, the TRBD1 call made by TCRdb goes unchecked. The germline V gene has CDR1 SGHTA and CDR2 FQGTGA. The CDR3 runs to 14 residues. CDR3 in amino acids: CASSYAGNGDTQYF. Combining the CDR3 with reference TRBV7-3 and TRBJ2-3 gives the whole variable domain GAGVSQTPSNKVTEKGKYVELRCDPISGHTALYWYRQSLGQGPEFLIYFQGTGAADDSGLPNDRFFAVRPEGSVSTLKIQRTERGDSAVYLCASSYAGNGDTQYFGPGTRLTVL.

The rearrangement uses TRBV28 and TRBJ2-1; there is no DNA to check the TCRdb D call of TRBD2. CDR3 length equals 18 residues. Germline loops: CDR1 MDHEN, CDR2 SYDVKM. The CDR3 is CASSFPRLAGSNYNEQFF.

The chain is built from TRBV29-1 and TRBJ2-7; TCRdb returns TRBD1, unconfirmable since there is no DNA. The CDR3 runs to 14 residues. CDR1 and CDR2 from the germline V gene are SQVTM and ANQGSEA. The CDR3 sequence is CSVAGTVASYEQYF.